This is a list of T cell receptor beta chains from one sample in a study of shared clonotypes between healthy human individuals. Repertoires were generated with immunoSEQ multiplex PCR, while TCRdb's copy carries only in-frame clones and drops some. This table has fewer than 100,000 clones, less than 80% appearing once. The sequencing sample was made of memory CD8+ T cells sorted from blood. All receptors come from a man younger than 40 in good health. The conserved cysteine and the conserved F or W are not part of the CDR3 here.

CDR3 length	V gene	J gene	CDR3 protein
13	TRBV6-1	TRBJ2-6	ASSEAQSGANVLT
13	TRBV27	TRBJ2-7	ASSPPSGSIYEQY
13	TRBV19	TRBJ2-2	ASKKREPNSGELF
13	TRBV2	TRBJ2-3	ASSRTGQGTDTQY
12	TRBV5-1	TRBJ2-7	ASSLGTGGYEQY
14	TRBV1	TRBJ2-1	TSSQAGSPPSDEQF
12	TRBV27	TRBJ1-2	ASCPGQRNYGYT
14	TRBV9	TRBJ1-3	ASSVSKASSGNTIY
15	TRBV4-3	TRBJ2-3	ASSQYAGPRATDTQY
11	TRBV29-1	TRBJ2-1	SGSGIIPNEQF
15	TRBV5-1	TRBJ2-3	ASSQGSGLGRTDTQY
13	TRBV7-9	TRBJ2-7	ASSPHPSGIYEQY
12	TRBV6-1	TRBJ2-4	ASSETLAKNIQY
15	TRBV28	TRBJ2-7	ASSPAATPGQTYEQY
13	TRBV5-1	TRBJ2-7	ASSLGAVGTYEQY
11	TRBV19	TRBJ1-2	ASSPTRIYGYT
14	TRBV19	TRBJ2-7	ASSISGLAESYEQY
12	TRBV28	TRBJ2-1	ASSDTGATSEQF
13	TRBV7-9	TRBJ1-1	ASSLADLAVTEAF
11	TRBV2	TRBJ2-5	ASTGQIQETQY
14	TRBV4-2	TRBJ2-1	ASSQEGTSGLLEQF
13	TRBV7-9	TRBJ2-5	ASSLGLGQKETQY
11	TRBV9	TRBJ1-1	ASSIQENTEAF
14	TRBV6-5	TRBJ2-5	ASSYTGTSGSETQY
13	TRBV7-8	TRBJ2-7	ASSHHRRQTYEQY
12	TRBV5-6	TRBJ2-1	ASSWTSGSGEQF
12	TRBV19	TRBJ2-7	ASSIWGSSYEQY
13	TRBV14	TRBJ2-5	ASRISQDAQETQY
11	TRBV5-4	TRBJ1-2	ASSLGGNYGYT
13	TRBV6-1	TRBJ2-2	ASSVGTGNTGELF
10	TRBV7-9	TRBJ2-1	ASSLVSNEQF
12	TRBV6-5	TRBJ1-5	ASSLNRFNQPQH
13	TRBV18	TRBJ2-7	ASSPRPGSSYEQY
12	TRBV6-1	TRBJ2-2	ASSQDPTPGELF
14	TRBV6-6	TRBJ2-7	ASSSTTTTRPYEQY
9	TRBV30	TRBJ1-1	AWSPATEAF
12	TRBV15	TRBJ2-3	ATSPGSRVDTQY
13	TRBV19	TRBJ2-7	ASRQGHQVSYEQY
12	TRBV9	TRBJ1-1	ASSDPRANTEAF
14	TRBV11-2	TRBJ2-7	ASTPTDGRALYEQY
11	TRBV6-1	TRBJ2-1	ASSEAAHREQF
11	TRBV6-5	TRBJ1-2	ASSGPGSYGYT
13	TRBV6-1	TRBJ1-4	ASSDRGRLVEKLF
13	TRBV7-6	TRBJ2-1	ASSLTGGGHNEQF
15	TRBV9	TRBJ1-4	ASSVTGRRATNEKLF